These 3 T cell receptor beta chains originate from one sample sequenced in a study of OX40 agonist ivuxolimab in advanced cancers. The protocol was immunoSEQ multiplex PCR, while the TCRdb copy is restricted to in-frame clones and leaves out a portion. The table lists around 67,000 clones, more than 70% of them singletons. The sample in question was CD4+ or CD8+ T cells sorted from blood, obtained in a trial of the OX40 agonist ivuxolimab. The receptors originated from an adult with an advanced solid tumor such as melanoma, head and neck, liver or kidney cancer.

This chain connects TRBV11-3 to TRBJ2-7; the D gene is possibly TRBD1 (5 bases). Trimming pared 1 base from V and 2 bases from J, leaving 12 bases between. Germline V lookup: CDR1 SGHNT, CDR2 YENEEA. This CDR3 is built from 15 residues. The CDR3 sequence is CASSLVGTGPYEQYF. The CDR3 DNA follows: TGTGCCAGCAGCTTAGTAGGAACAGGCCCCTACGAGCAGTACTTC.

In this sample, this clone turned up once. This chain uses TRBV19 with TRBJ2-1; D is unclear. Looked up from germline, CDR1 is LNHDA and CDR2 is SQIVND (reference sequence). The length of the CDR3 is 13 residues. Trimming cost V 5 bases and J 5 bases, with 10 bases left between them. The CDR3 DNA follows: TGTGCCAGTAGTCCCAGAGCCAACAATGAGCAGTTCTTC. Protein product: CASSPRANNEQFF.

The rearrangement joins TRBV13 to TRBJ2-7, with 11 bases aligning to TRBD1. The CDR3 runs to 14 residues. The germline V gene has CDR1 PRHDT and CDR2 FYEKMQ (reference sequence). V dropped 4 bases and J dropped 5; count of bases not matched to a gene: 4. The CDR3 here is CASSWGQGGHEQYF. The CDR3 bases are TGTGCCAGCAGCTGGGGACAGGGGGGGCACGAGCAGTACTTC.